The sequence of this T cell receptor beta chain was determined in a study of blood T cell repertoires in COVID-19. This clone appeared a few times. This CDR3 comprises 14 residues. Trimming pared 6 bases from V and 0 bases from J, leaving 8 bases between. Germline CDR1 is SGHTA and CDR2 is FQGTGA. The table came from immunoSEQ multiplex PCR; TCRdb's copy has only in-frame clones and leaves some out. The top ten clones hold around 1.9% of a sample with about 260,000 clones, approximately 84% of them seen once. Material: peripheral blood. This receptor was identified in a woman aged 80 or over with acute or convalescent COVID-19. The rearrangement joins TRBV7-3 to TRBJ2-2; possible D gene TRBD1, 5 bases. CDR3 protein: CASRAGTNTGELFF. The DNA of the CDR3 is TGTGCCAGCAGGGCAGGGACGAACACCGGGGAGCTGTTTTTT.